Below, one T cell receptor beta chain is given with its context. Its antigen is unidentified. Via MiXCR, TCRdb re-called the 5' RACE reads, giving one row per CDR3 protein. The data show 420,000 or so distinct CDR3 sequences, approximately 17% seen once. The sample originates from a study of identical twins. Notes on the study in general: While abundant cord blood beta clonotypes carried fewer insertions, memory repertoires showed no such pattern. Models predicted too little out-of-frame TCR alpha sharing in monozygotic twins.

The sample consisted of naive T cells sorted from blood. This TCR was recovered from a man aged 50 or older in good health.

The CDR3 reads CASNPGGRELFF. The CDR3 DNA sequence: TGTGCCAGCAACCCCGGTGGCCGGGAGCTGTTTTTT. This rearrangement joins TRBV12-3 or TRBV12-4 to TRBJ2-2; D unclear. V was trimmed by 7 bases and J by 9 bases, leaving 12 bases between them. The CDR3 is made up of 12 amino acids.